Listed here are 14 T cell receptor beta chains from one sample, sequenced in a study of vaccination and CD4 T cells after COVID-19. The treatment was: roughly nine-day PBMC culture with coronavirus spike peptide pools or control peptides (ViraFEST assay). Scientists ran DNA taken from cultured CD4+ T cells through the Oncomine TCR Beta short-read assay for sequencing. One entry per CDR3 protein, called by TCRdb with MiXCR from the PCR reads. The sample comprises roughly 12,000 distinct CDR3 sequences, 75% to 85% of which are singletons, and roughly 24% rests with the top ten. No antigen has been identified for these receptors. Sequenced material: CD4+ T cells from blood, cultured in vitro. Every receptor here comes from a human donor who had recovered from COVID-19.

The rearrangement links TRBV5-6 to TRBJ2-7; D not certain. The CDR3 is 14 amino acids. From germline, CDR1 is SGHDT and CDR2 YYEEEE. The V end was cut by 4 bases, the J end by 0 bases, with 11 bases between. The CDR3 loop reads CASSLDTYSYEQYF. The CDR3 DNA reads as TGTGCCAGCAGCCTTGACACCTACTCCTACGAGCAGTACTTC. The whole variable domain, filled in from reference TRBV5-6 and TRBJ2-7, reads DAGVTQSPTHLIKTRGQQVTLRCSPKSGHDTVSWYQQALGQGPQFIFQYYEEEERQRGNFPDRFSGHQFPNYSSELNVNALLLGDSALYLCASSLDTYSYEQYFGPGTRLTVT.

This clonotype was observed a handful of times. The gene calls are TRBV19 and TRBJ1-5; 7 bases match TRBD1. Looked up from germline, CDR1 is LNHDA and CDR2 is SQIVND (reference sequence). V lost 9 bases and J lost 9; bases outside the gene matches: 17. The CDR3 runs to 15 residues. The CDR3 DNA is TGTGCCAGCTCCTCCAGGGGGAGCCCGGCTTCGCCCCAGCATTTT. Residues: CASSSRGSPASPQHF. The whole variable domain, filled in from reference TRBV19 and TRBJ1-5, reads DGGITQSPKYLFRKEGQNVTLSCEQNLNHDAMYWYRQDPGQGLRLIYYSQIVNDFQKGDIAEGYSVSREKKESFPLTVTSAQKNPTAFYLCASSSRGSPASPQHFGDGTRLSIL.

With respect to this clonotype: The DNA is left out, because the CDR3 cannot be placed on it with certainty; the CDR3 is given as TCRdb lists it. This chain joins TRBV7-5 and TRBJ2-2; the table's TRBD1 call for D was not verified on the DNA. TRBV7-5 is listed as a pseudogene. The CDR3 has 17 residues if both end residues are counted. CDR3 amino acids: CISVPEAKTGRTGELFF.

This chain links TRBV24-1 with TRBJ2-1, with a possible D match to TRBD2 (6 bases). Trimming took off 2 bases at V and 4 bases at J, with 11 bases between the two ends. The CDR3 is made up of 15 amino acids. CDR1 and CDR2 (germline): KGHDR, SFDVKD. The CDR3 DNA follows: TGTGCCACCAGTGATTGGCTGCGGGGTTACAATGAGCAGTTCTTC. Its translation is CATSDWLRGYNEQFF.

The chain has TRBV7-3 and TRBJ1-6; D may be TRBD1 (6 bases). V was trimmed by 3 bases and J by 9 bases, leaving 15 bases between them. The CDR3 length is 15 residues. CDR1 is SGHTA and CDR2 is FQGTGA in the germline V gene. The CDR3 spells CASSFTGGGGSPLHF. CDR3 in DNA: TGTGCCAGCAGCTTCACTGGGGGAGGGGGTTCACCCCTCCACTTT.

V and J are TRBV25-1 and TRBJ2-3; 14 nucleotides match TRBD2. Per germline, CDR1 MGHDK and CDR2 SYGVNS. V lost 6 bases to trimming and J lost 5 bases; unmatched junction nucleotides: 19. This CDR3 is 20 amino acids long. The CDR3 DNA sequence: TGTGCCAGCAGCGCCGGAGGGGGACTAGCGGGAGTGGGGTCAATAGATACGCAGTATTTT. Its protein is CASSAGGGLAGVGSIDTQYF.

V usage is TRBV11-2 and J usage is TRBJ2-3, with TRBD2 matching over 13 bases. Trimming at V came to 3 bases and at J to 7 bases, leaving 7 bases not matched to a gene. The CDR3 covers 16 residues. CDR1 is SGHAT, CDR2 FQNNGV, per germline. The CDR3 spells CASSFRGGTSGNTQYF. The DNA of the CDR3 is TGTGCCAGCAGCTTTAGGGGGGGGACTAGCGGGAATACGCAGTATTTT.

V gene TRBV28 combines with J gene TRBJ2-7; D not certain. V lost 2 bases to trimming and J lost 3 bases, with 11 bases between them. The CDR3 runs to 14 residues. The V gene's germline CDR1 is MDHEN and CDR2 SYDVKM. CDR3: CASSLGVSLYEQYF. The CDR3 DNA is TGTGCCAGCAGTTTAGGAGTTTCCCTCTACGAGCAGTACTTC. The whole variable domain, filled in from reference TRBV28 and TRBJ2-7, reads DVKVTQSSRYLVKRTGEKVFLECVQDMDHENMFWYRQDPGLGLRLIYFSYDVKMKEKGDIPEGYSVSREKKERFSLILESASTNQTSMYLCASSLGVSLYEQYFGPGTRLTVT.

The rearrangement joins TRBV20-1 to TRBJ1-2; 9 bases align to TRBD1. In germline, CDR1 is DFQATT, CDR2 SNEGSKA (reference sequence). V lost 1 base to trimming and J lost 4 bases; unmatched junction nucleotides: 10. CDR3 length: 16 residues. The DNA of the CDR3 is TGCAGTGCTAGAGCTCCCGGGACAGGGTTGGTCTATGGCTACACCTTC. Its translation is CSARAPGTGLVYGYTF.

The chain has TRBV12-5 and TRBJ1-1; 8 positions match TRBD1. CDR1 LGHNT and CDR2 FRNRAP come from the germline V gene. The CDR3 consists of 13 residues. V lost 5 bases to trimming and J lost 3 bases; unmatched junction nucleotides: 2. The CDR3: CASGLTGDTEAFF. The CDR3, as DNA: TGTGCTAGTGGTCTGACAGGGGACACTGAAGCTTTCTTT.

The rearrangement links TRBV4-3 to TRBJ1-2; D uncertain. The CDR3 has 14 amino acids. Trimming took 0 bases from V and 4 from J, leaving 9 bases between them. CDR1 and CDR2 from the germline V gene are LGHNA and YSLEER. The CDR3 here is CASSQDRSVYGYTF. DNA of the CDR3: TGCGCCAGCAGCCAAGATCGCTCCGTCTATGGCTACACCTTC.

The J gene is TRBJ1-2, the V gene TRBV6-1; 7 nucleotides match TRBD1. Germline lookup yields CDR1 MNHNS and CDR2 SASEGT. J was trimmed by 4 bases and V by 4 bases; bases with no gene match: 12. The CDR3 runs 16 residues. In DNA form, the CDR3 reads TGTGCCAGCAGTGGAGGGACAGCCCAGGGAGGCTATGGCTACACCTTC. It yields the protein CASSGGTAQGGYGYTF.

This chain uses TRBV28 with TRBJ1-6; D remains ambiguous. This CDR3 region has 13 residues. V lost 3 bases, J lost 7 bases, and 7 bases lay in between. Germline values: CDR1 MDHEN, CDR2 SYDVKM. In DNA, the CDR3 is TGTGCCAGCAGTTTTACAAGGAATTCACCCCTCCACTTT. Amino acids: CASSFTRNSPLHF.

This chain joins TRBV20-1 and TRBJ2-1, with D perhaps TRBD2 (5 bases). The CDR3 is made up of 16 amino acids. V was trimmed by 0 bases and J by 2 bases, leaving 14 bases between them. CDR1 and CDR2 (germline): DFQATT, SNEGSKA (reference sequence). The CDR3 loop is CSARDVERFTYNEQFF. The DNA for the CDR3 is TGCAGTGCTAGAGATGTCGAGCGGTTCACCTACAATGAGCAGTTCTTC.